What follows are 29 T cell receptor beta chains derived from one specimen sequenced in a study of blood T cell repertoires in COVID-19. The protocol was immunoSEQ multiplex PCR, while the TCRdb copy is restricted to in-frame clones and leaves out a portion. The data contain 300,000 to 450,000 clones, roughly 90% of them singletons. Sequencing used peripheral blood. These receptors were collected from a woman aged 25 to 39 with COVID-19, enrolled during active disease.

The chain couples TRBV29-1 to TRBJ1-1, with D hard to call. The CDR3 sequence is 13 residues long. V was cut by 3 bases and J by 0 bases, with 8 bases left in between. CDR1 and CDR2 from the germline V gene are SQVTM and ANQGSEA. CDR3 nucleotides: TGCAGCGTTGAGTTGGCACTGAACACTGAAGCTTTCTTT. It is translated as CSVELALNTEAFF.

The chain links TRBV11-2 to TRBJ2-1, with 11 positions matching TRBD2. Germline V gene data show CDR1 as SGHAT and CDR2 as FQNNGV. The junction had 4 bases not matched to a gene; V was cut back by 4 bases and J by 2 bases. This CDR3 contains 16 residues. Here the CDR3 DNA reads TGTGCCAGCAGCTCATTAGCGGGAGGGGCCTACAATGAGCAGTTCTTC. As protein: CASSSLAGGAYNEQFF.

This clone was found once. The genes are TRBV9 and TRBJ2-1, with 7 bases lining up with TRBD1. Germline CDR1 and CDR2: SGDLS and YYNGEE. The CDR3 is 16 residues long. V was pared by 4 bases and J by 0 bases, with 7 bases of the junction left unmatched. CDR3 protein: CASSTRRDSSYNEQFF. DNA of the CDR3: TGTGCCAGCAGCACCCGACGGGACAGCTCCTACAATGAGCAGTTCTTC.

The chain carries TRBV15 and TRBJ2-5, with D perhaps TRBD2 (5 bases). CDR1 is LNHNV, CDR2 YYDKDF, per germline (reference sequence). Trimming pared 3 bases from V and 7 bases from J, leaving 18 bases between. The CDR3 length is 15 residues. The CDR3 DNA sequence: TGTGCCACCAGCAGCCCTGCCGGGAACCCTTTGACCCAGTACTTC. The encoded protein is CATSSPAGNPLTQYF. Looking up the rest from reference TRBV15 and TRBJ2-5 gives the full variable domain: DAMVIQNPRYQVTQFGKPVTLSCSQTLNHNVMYWYQQKSSQAPKLLFHYYDKDFNNEADTPDNFQSRRPNTSFCFLDIRSPGLGDTAMYLCATSSPAGNPLTQYFGPGTRLLVL.

The chain links TRBV16 to TRBJ1-5; TRBD1 aligns across 9 bases. This CDR3 is built from 16 residues. Germline assignment: CDR1 KGHSY and CDR2 FQNENV. The V segment lost 4 bases and the J segment 6 bases; nucleotides outside the gene matches: 10. Here the CDR3 DNA reads TGTGCCAGCAGCCGGGACCTTCCGGGACAGGGTCAGCCCCAGCATTTT. Translating it yields CASSRDLPGQGQPQHF.

The rearrangement joins TRBV27 to TRBJ1-6; 8 nucleotides match TRBD1. J was trimmed by 9 bases and V by 2 bases; bases with no gene match: 6. Germline lookup yields CDR1 MNHEY and CDR2 SMNVEV (reference sequence). The CDR3 totals 15 residues. CDR3 DNA: TGTGCCAGCAGTTTAGCAGGGGGCGCGAGTTCACCCCTCCACTTT. Translated, it gives CASSLAGGASSPLHF.

This clone has a handful of counts. This rearrangement joins TRBV19 to TRBJ1-5; possibly TRBD1 for D (5 bases). There are 15 residues in the CDR3. The germline gives CDR1 LNHDA, CDR2 SQIVND (reference sequence). V dropped 8 bases and J dropped 5 bases, with 19 bases sitting between them. The CDR3 sequence is CASRPRRGADQPQHF. Written as DNA, the CDR3 is TGTGCCAGTCGACCCCGACGCGGGGCGGATCAGCCCCAGCATTTT.

This rearrangement joins TRBV5-6 to TRBJ2-2, with 8 bases matching TRBD1. Germline V gives CDR1 SGHDT, CDR2 YYEEEE. The V and J ends lost 4 bases and 1 base, in that order; junction bases with no gene match: 3. This CDR3 is built from 15 residues. The CDR3 DNA follows: TGTGCCAGCAGCGACGGGACAGGGAACACCGGGGAGCTGTTTTTT. Translated, it gives CASSDGTGNTGELFF.

The chain couples TRBV4-1 to TRBJ2-5; the D is unclear. CDR3 length equals 12 residues. V lost 0 bases to trimming and J lost 5 bases, with 4 bases between them. Germline V gene lookup returns CDR1 MGHRA and CDR2 YSYEKL. This CDR3 reads CASSQDLETQYF. In DNA form, the CDR3 reads TGCGCCAGCAGCCAAGATCTGGAGACCCAGTACTTC.

The DNA of the CDR3 is TGCGCCAGCAGCCAAGGAACCCTGAGGGAGTACAATGAGCAGTTCTTC. Translating it yields CASSQGTLREYNEQFF. This chain links TRBV4-3 with TRBJ2-1; the D gene is possibly TRBD2 (5 bases). Germline lookup yields CDR1 LGHNA and CDR2 YSLEER. The CDR3 sequence is 16 residues long. The V gene lost 1 base and the J gene lost 4 bases, with 14 bases spanning the gap.

The chain has TRBV19 and TRBJ1-1; TRBD1 matches at 8 bases. Germline lookup yields CDR1 LNHDA and CDR2 SQIVND (reference sequence). The CDR3 totals 14 residues. With 2 bases clipped from V and 7 bases from J, the junction kept 6 bases outside the gene matches. Here the CDR3 reads CASSIQGAPGEAFF. The DNA of the CDR3 is TGTGCCAGTAGTATACAGGGGGCGCCGGGTGAAGCTTTCTTT.

This sequence joins TRBV25-1 and TRBJ1-2; D is unclear. The CDR3 consists of 14 residues. Germline lookup yields CDR1 MGHDK and CDR2 SYGVNS. V shed 8 bases and J shed 7 bases, with 20 bases lying between them. CDR3 sequence (DNA): TGTGCCAGCCTTCCTCTAGGCGGTTCCTCTGGCTACACCTTC. This encodes CASLPLGGSSGYTF.

V gene TRBV5-6 combines with J gene TRBJ1-2; D not resolved. Germline V gene lookup returns CDR1 SGHDT and CDR2 YYEEEE. CDR3 length: 15 residues. V was clipped by 4 bases and J by 1 base, with 14 bases between them. CDR3 residues: CASSPIKISNYGYTF. The CDR3 DNA reads TGTGCCAGCAGCCCAATTAAGATCAGTAACTATGGCTACACCTTC.

The J gene is TRBJ1-2, the V gene TRBV28; perhaps TRBD1 as D (6 bases). This CDR3 has 15 amino acids. Trimming took 6 bases from V and 4 from J, leaving 18 bases between them. Looked up from germline, CDR1 is MDHEN and CDR2 is SYDVKM. The DNA for the CDR3 is TGTGCCAGCAGCCAAAACCGGGGGGCGGGCTATGGCTACACCTTC. It is translated as CASSQNRGAGYGYTF.

The V and J genes are TRBV11-3 and TRBJ2-1; 7 bases map to TRBD1. The CDR3 has 15 residues. J gave up 2 bases and V 1 base, and 2 bases lay outside the gene matches. Germline V CDR1 and CDR2: SGHNT, YENEEA. Written as DNA, the CDR3 is TGTGCCAGCAGCTTAGGAGGGGGCCCCTACAATGAGCAGTTCTTC. This gives the protein CASSLGGGPYNEQFF.

The V call is TRBV24-1, the J call TRBJ2-5; D possibly corresponds to TRBD2 (7 bases). This CDR3 has 12 amino acids. The V gene's germline CDR1 is KGHDR and CDR2 SFDVKD. Trimming left V 5 bases short and J 9 bases short, with 12 bases between. This chain's CDR3 is CATSALGGAQYF. In DNA, the CDR3 is TGTGCCACCAGTGCTCTAGGGGGGGCCCAGTACTTC.

The J gene is TRBJ1-3, the V gene TRBV7-8, with a tentative D call TRBD1 (6 bases). This CDR3 is 14 amino acids long. The V end lost 4 bases, the J end lost 4 bases, and 11 bases lay between the germline ends. Germline V gives CDR1 SGHVS, CDR2 FQNEAQ. CDR3 in amino acids: CASSSRGVGNTIYF. CDR3 bases: TGTGCCAGCAGCTCCAGGGGTGTAGGAAACACCATATATTTT.

The genes are TRBV11-3 and TRBJ1-2, with D perhaps TRBD1 (5 bases). The CDR3 totals 16 residues. Germline V gives CDR1 SGHNT, CDR2 YENEEA. Trimming left V 8 bases short and J 4 bases short, with 23 bases between. The CDR3 region is CASGQFPTDSFYGYTF. As DNA, the CDR3 is TGTGCCAGCGGCCAATTTCCGACAGATTCCTTCTATGGCTACACCTTC.

The chain links TRBV19 to TRBJ1-3; D is unclear. The V and J ends lost 3 bases and 2 bases respectively, with 23 bases between them. This CDR3 region has 19 residues. Germline V gene sequence: CDR1 LNHDA, CDR2 SQIVND (reference sequence). The chain's CDR3 is CASSMYSVAGVMPGNTIYF. CDR3 bases: TGTGCCAGTAGTATGTATTCCGTGGCGGGCGTAATGCCTGGAAACACCATATATTTT.

The chain joins TRBV2 to TRBJ1-6; unclear D gene. This CDR3 has 15 residues. CDR1 and CDR2 from the germline V gene are SNHLY and FYNNEI. Trimming cost V 3 bases and J 7 bases, with 13 bases left between them. The CDR3 DNA sequence: TGTGCCAGCAGTGAGGCGGGGAGGAGCAATTCACCCCTCCACTTT. As protein: CASSEAGRSNSPLHF.

The chain uses TRBV19 and TRBJ1-2; unclear D gene. The CDR3 has 14 residues. V gave up 0 bases and J gave up 4 bases, with 9 bases separating them. CDR1 is LNHDA, CDR2 SQIVND, per germline (reference sequence). This CDR3 is CASSIDATVYGYTF. CDR3 nucleotide sequence: TGTGCCAGTAGTATAGATGCGACTGTCTATGGCTACACCTTC.

The chain is built from TRBV4-3 and TRBJ1-5; D is unresolved. Germline values: CDR1 LGHNA, CDR2 YSLEER. Deletions cut 0 bases from V and 7 bases from J, with 13 bases between. The CDR3 contains 15 residues. In nucleotides, the CDR3 is TGCGCCAGCAGCCAAGATTTGAGGCCGGGACAGCCCCAGCATTTT. As protein: CASSQDLRPGQPQHF.

Concerning this clone itself: A junction boundary mismatches the germline segment, possibly from a read error. The genes are TRBV10-3 and TRBJ1-2, with D possibly TRBD1 on 5 matching bases. Germline values: CDR1 ENHRY, CDR2 SYGVKD. The CDR3 extends over 12 amino acids. CDR3 loop: CAISESAGSRGF. CDR3 nucleotides: TGTGCCATCAGTGAGTCGGCAGGGTCGCGTGGATTC.

This chain uses TRBV6-6 with TRBJ2-5; 9 bases are a match to TRBD2. The CDR3 is 16 residues long. Germline V gene data show CDR1 as MNHNY and CDR2 as SVGAGI (reference sequence). Losses at the gene ends were 3 bases for V and 4 bases for J; bases not matched to a gene: 9. The CDR3 here is CASSYPPSGMVETQYF. CDR3 DNA sequence: TGTGCCAGCAGTTATCCTCCTAGCGGGATGGTAGAGACCCAGTACTTC.

The chain carries TRBV6-1 and TRBJ1-5, with D maybe TRBD1 (5 bases). CDR3 size: 16 residues. Trimming shortened V by 4 bases and J by 2 bases, and 15 bases separated the two germline ends. Germline loops: CDR1 MNHNS, CDR2 SASEGT. CDR3 DNA: TGTGCCAGCAGTGCCCGGAGGGGAGGGGGCAATCAGCCCCAGCATTTT. Protein: CASSARRGGGNQPQHF.

The V and J genes are TRBV15 and TRBJ2-2, with 10 bases identical to TRBD1. The junction had 4 bases not matched to a gene; V was cut back by 6 bases and J by 0 bases. Per the germline V gene, CDR1 is LNHNV and CDR2 is YYDKDF (reference sequence). CDR3 length equals 16 residues. The CDR3, as DNA: TGTGCCACCAGGACAGGGGGCGGTTCGAACACCGGGGAGCTGTTTTTT. Residues: CATRTGGGSNTGELFF.

The V call is TRBV19, the J call TRBJ1-5; 8 bases align to TRBD1. This CDR3 has 14 residues. Germline CDR1 is LNHDA and CDR2 is SQIVND (reference sequence). V was clipped by 10 bases and J by 1 base; unmatched bases: 6. DNA for the CDR3: TGTGCCACCTCGGACAGGGCGAGCAATCAGCCCCAGCATTTT. It codes for CATSDRASNQPQHF.

V usage is TRBV4-1 and J usage is TRBJ2-4; TRBD2 agrees at 7 bases. This CDR3 has 16 amino acids. Germline CDR1 MGHRA, CDR2 YSYEKL. The junction had 8 bases not matched to a gene; V was cut back by 2 bases and J by 4 bases. The CDR3 sequence: CASSQHPLAVKNIQYF. CDR3 bases: TGCGCCAGCAGCCAACATCCTCTAGCGGTAAAAAACATTCAGTACTTC.

CDR3 protein: CASSRSDRGRAFF. CDR3 bases: TGCGCCAGCAGTCGGTCGGACAGGGGACGAGCTTTCTTT. The rearrangement links TRBV23-1 to TRBJ1-1, with TRBD1 identical over 9 bases. TRBV23-1 is an open reading frame, and its role is uncertain. With 4 bases clipped from V and 10 bases from J, the junction kept 7 bases outside the gene matches. The CDR3 is 13 residues long.